A selection of T cell receptor beta chains follows, all from one sample in a study of cytomegalovirus exposure and HLA in healthy donors. Only in-frame clones appear in the TCRdb table, and some are missing; sequencing was by immunoSEQ multiplex PCR. The sample holds roughly 63,000 clones, roughly nine tenths seen once. Material: PBMCs. The receptors stem from a woman between 18 and 30 years old in good health and CMV-seronegative. The CDR3 runs from the conserved cysteine through the conserved F or W. Each record gives: D gene, clone size, J gene, V gene, CDR3 DNA, CDR3 protein. D genes are given only for firm matches. Rows give clone size only sometimes, using once, few, many, or a class for an expanded clone.

- | - | TRBJ2-2 | TRBV9 | TGTGCCAGCAGCGTAGCCCCTGTAGCGGCCACCGGGGAGCTGTTTTTT | CASSVAPVAATGELFF
- | - | TRBJ1-2 | TRBV27 | TGTGCCAGCAGTTATTCGGCTGACATTTCCTACACCTTC | CASSYSADISYTF
- | - | TRBJ1-1 | TRBV23-1 | TGCGCCAGCAGTCAACCGGACAGTGAAGCTTTCTTT | CASSQPDSEAFF
TRBD1 | - | TRBJ2-7 | TRBV6-1 | TGTGCCAGCAGTGAAGGTGCAGGGGGCTCCGAGCAGTACTTC | CASSEGAGGSEQYF
TRBD2 | - | TRBJ2-7 | TRBV28 | TGTGCCAGCAGTTTGGGACTAGCGGACTACGAGCAGTGCTTC | CASSLGLADYEQCF
TRBD1 | - | TRBJ2-1 | TRBV19 | TGTGCCAGTAACACCGCCCCAGACAGGGGGCTAGGTGAGCAGTTCTTC | CASNTAPDRGLGEQFF
TRBD1 | - | TRBJ2-7 | TRBV6-4 | TGTGCCAGCAGTTTGGAGGCCGGGACAGGGCCCTACGAGCAGTACTTC | CASSLEAGTGPYEQYF
- | - | TRBJ2-7 | TRBV7-9 | TGTGCCAGCAGCTTAGCGGGAGAGAAAGAGCAGTACTTC | CASSLAGEKEQYF
TRBD1 | - | TRBJ2-1 | TRBV6-1 | TGTGCCAGCAGTGAAGAGGGGGCGATCTCCTACAATGAGCAGTTCTTC | CASSEEGAISYNEQFF
- | - | TRBJ1-5 | TRBV6-6 | TGTGCCAGCAGACGACAGAAAAATCAGCCCCAGCATTTT | CASRRQKNQPQHF
- | - | TRBJ2-6 | TRBV28 | TGTGCCAGCAGTTTAGTAGAGGGAGGTGGGGCCAACGTCCTGACTTTC | CASSLVEGGGANVLTF
- | - | TRBJ1-4 | TRBV5-1 | TGCGCCAGCAGCCCTCTGGGGCAGCCCGCAACTAATGAAAAACTGTTTTTT | CASSPLGQPATNEKLFF
TRBD2 | - | TRBJ2-7 | TRBV7-2 | TGTGCCAGCAGCCCGGGACTAGTGGGCTACGAGCAGTACTTC | CASSPGLVGYEQYF
- | once | TRBJ1-1 | TRBV5-6 | TGTGCCAGCAGCCCAGGGGTCTTGGACACTGAAGCTTTCTTT | CASSPGVLDTEAFF
- | - | TRBJ2-7 | TRBV28 | TGTGCCAGCAGATACACTTCCGCGGGACAGAGCTCCTACGAGCAGTACTTC | CASRYTSAGQSSYEQYF
- | - | TRBJ2-7 | TRBV5-1 | TGCGCCAGCAGCTTGGGGGCCGATCACGAGCAGTACTTC | CASSLGADHEQYF
- | - | TRBJ2-3 | TRBV29-1 | TGCAGCGTTTCTCAGCGCGGTCGCACAGATACGCAGTATTTT | CSVSQRGRTDTQYF
- | once | TRBJ2-1 | TRBV6-5 | TGTGCCAGCAGCCCGGGAAGTTTATACAATGAGCAGTTCTTC | CASSPGSLYNEQFF
TRBD1 | - | TRBJ1-1 | TRBV5-4 | TGTGCCAGCAGCTTGGGAGGGGGCATGAGTATAGGCACTGAAGCTTTCTTT | CASSLGGGMSIGTEAFF
- | - | TRBJ1-4 | TRBV2 | TGTGCCAGCAGTGAAAACCAAGCGGGTGCTGAAAAACTGTTTTTT | CASSENQAGAEKLFF
TRBD1 | - | TRBJ1-5 | TRBV18 | TGTGCCAGCTCACCGGGACAGCCCAATCAGCCCCAGCATTTT | CASSPGQPNQPQHF
- | - | TRBJ1-1 | TRBV6-1 | TGTGCCAGCAGTGACCCCGGCTTGCGAGGGAACACTGAAGCTTTCTTT | CASSDPGLRGNTEAFF
TRBD2 | - | TRBJ2-1 | TRBV10-1 | TGCGCCAGCAGCTCCGGGACTAGCGGTTACAATGAGCAGTTCTTC | CASSSGTSGYNEQFF
TRBD1 | - | TRBJ1-4 | TRBV5-1 | TGCGCCAGCAGCCAGGGACAGGGAAATGAAAAACTGTTTTTT | CASSQGQGNEKLFF
- | - | TRBJ2-1 | TRBV6-6 | TGTGCCAGCAGTGCCTTGGGGGGGGCCCCTTACGAGCAGTTCTTC | CASSALGGAPYEQFF
- | - | TRBJ2-7 | TRBV7-9 | TGTGCCAGCAGCTTAGAAGGGGAGGCCTACGAGCAGTACTTC | CASSLEGEAYEQYF
- | - | TRBJ2-3 | TRBV9 | TGTGCCAGCAGCGCGCTCGGCGGTAGCACAGATACGCAGTATTTT | CASSALGGSTDTQYF
TRBD1 | - | TRBJ1-3 | TRBV19 | TGTGCCAGCAGTTCAGGACAGGGCACTGGAAACACCATATATTTT | CASSSGQGTGNTIYF
- | few | TRBJ1-6 | TRBV6-6 | TGTGCCAGCAGTTTCGGACAGATCTATAATTCACCCCTCCACTTT | CASSFGQIYNSPLHF
- | - | TRBJ2-3 | TRBV5-1 | TGCGCCAGCAGCTGGACTGGCTTCCAGGGGGATACGCAGTATTTT | CASSWTGFQGDTQYF
- | once | TRBJ2-4 | TRBV2 | TGTGCCAGCAGTGCCCCGGGACTAGCCAAAAACATTCAGTACTTC | CASSAPGLAKNIQYF
- | - | TRBJ2-5 | TRBV5-8 | TGTGCCAGCAGCAAAGGACTGAGACAAGAGACCCAGTACTTC | CASSKGLRQETQYF
- | - | TRBJ1-1 | TRBV19 | TGTGCCTCCGGAGGAGGGGCCCTTATCACTGAAGCTTTCTTT | CASGGGALITEAFF
TRBD1 | once | TRBJ2-5 | TRBV29-1 | TGCAGCGTCAGGGGACAGGCCCAACTCATCCAAGAGACCCAGTACTTC | CSVRGQAQLIQETQYF
- | once | TRBJ2-1 | TRBV19 | TGTGCCAGTAGTATTGGGGGGAGGCGGGTTAATGAGCAGTTCTTC | CASSIGGRRVNEQFF
- | - | TRBJ1-4 | TRBV28 | TGTGCCAGCAGTTTACGGGACACTCCTGAAAAACTGTTTTTT | CASSLRDTPEKLFF
- | - | TRBJ2-3 | TRBV27 | TGTGCCAGCTGCAGGGTTGGGGATACGCAGTATTTT | CASCRVGDTQYF
TRBD1 | - | TRBJ1-2 | TRBV5-1 | TGCGCCAGCAGCTTCGGGACAGGGAGCTATGGCTACACCTTC | CASSFGTGSYGYTF
TRBD1 | - | TRBJ2-1 | TRBV28 | TGTGCCAGCAGCGACAGGGGTGTCCCGCAGTTCTTC | CASSDRGVPQFF
- | - | TRBJ1-1 | TRBV5-4 | TGTGCCAGCAGAACGGCGCAGGGCACTGAAGCTTTCTTT | CASRTAQGTEAFF
- | - | TRBJ2-1 | TRBV28 | TGTGCCAGTCGCGACTCCCTTTCCTACAATGAGCAGTTCTTC | CASRDSLSYNEQFF